This record looks at one T cell receptor (beta chain) sequence and its context. Use of 60 Vbeta and 13 Jbeta primers characterized the PCR. TCRdb's copy holds only in-frame clones and misses some; the assay was immunoSEQ multiplex PCR. Recorded for this sample: about 160,000 clones. This entry belongs to a study of cytomegalovirus exposure and HLA in healthy donors. Germline V lookup: CDR1 SGDLS, CDR2 YYNGEE. V was shortened by 2 bases and J by 0 bases, with 14 bases between the two germline ends. The CDR3 loop spans 16 amino acids. The sequence was obtained from a woman in her sixties or seventies in good health and CMV-seronegative. The chain links TRBV9 to TRBJ1-2; tentative D call: TRBD1 (5 bases). The sequencing sample was made of PBMCs. The CDR3 nucleotides read TGTGCCAGCAGCGTTGATCACAGGATGGCTAACTATGGCTACACCTTC. It is translated as CASSVDHRMANYGYTF.